This entry lists 32 T cell receptor beta chains sequenced from one sample in a study of regulatory T cells in long-lasting Graves disease. The authors built TCR beta libraries using iRepertoire HTBI primers and Arm-PCR of CDR3 regions. TCRdb re-called the multiplex PCR reads through MiXCR, storing one row per CDR3 protein. The data hold about 470,000 distinct CDR3 sequences, with less than 25% observed a single time. Time point of the sample: persistent/refractory GD, antithyroid drugs over 5 years with positive TRAb. Preparation of the TCR library used RNA extracted from PBMCs. This sample comprised peripheral blood mononuclear cells (PBMCs), obtained when the disease was refractory, from a patient treated with antithyroid drugs. The receptors here all came from a female donor with Graves disease.

This clonotype was picked up many times. The chain carries TRBV6-5 and TRBJ1-1, with no clear D. The CDR3 totals 13 residues. Deletions cut 2 bases from V and 1 base from J, with 5 bases between. Germline V CDR1 and CDR2: MNHEY, SVGAGI. The CDR3, as DNA: TGTGCCAGCAGTTACCAACAGAACACTGAAGCTTTCTTT. Its translation: CASSYQQNTEAFF.

This clonotype was found once. One base away lies a much larger clone, so this may be a sequencing read error. The rearrangement joins TRBV29-1 to TRBJ2-5, with TRBD2 identical over 11 bases. V trimming: 3 bases; J trimming: 5 bases; junction bases outside the gene matches: 5. Per germline, CDR1 SQVTM and CDR2 ANQGSEA. The CDR3 consists of 14 residues. CDR3 bases: TGCAGCGTTGAGAGTACTAGCGGGGGCGAGACCCAGTACTTC. This encodes CSVESTSGGETQYF.

The chain has TRBV4-1 and TRBJ1-4; D gene unclear. The CDR3 is 15 amino acids. CDR1 is MGHRA, CDR2 YSYEKL, per germline. V was pared by 1 base and J by 0 bases, with 6 bases between. CDR3 region: CASSQGEATNEKLFF. The CDR3 DNA sequence: TGCGCCAGCAGCCAAGGAGAAGCAACTAATGAAAAACTGTTTTTT.

Comment on this clonotype: The junction differs from germline at one of its ends, possibly a read error. The J gene is TRBJ2-7, the V gene TRBV20-1, with 9 bases identical to TRBD1. The CDR3 has 16 amino acids. CDR1 is DFQATT, CDR2 SNEGSKA, per germline (reference sequence). CDR3 loop: CSASRGLRQGVVKLCF. For the CDR3, the DNA is TGCAGTGCTAGTAGGGGGCTCCGACAGGGGGTAGTTAAGTTGTGCTTC.

This clonotype was detected many times. The V and J genes are TRBV5-8 and TRBJ1-1, with D perhaps TRBD1 (5 bases). Germline V CDR1 and CDR2: SGHTS, YDEGEE. V lost 4 bases and J lost 2, with 12 bases in between. This CDR3 spans 14 amino acids. CDR3 nucleotide sequence: TGTGCCAGCAGCCTCCGACAGACTAACACTGAAGCTTTCTTT. Its translation: CASSLRQTNTEAFF.

This clonotype showed up just a few times. The rearrangement joins TRBV4-3 to TRBJ1-4; weak D call: TRBD1 (5 bases). The CDR3 spans 15 residues. The germline V gene encodes CDR1 LGHNA and CDR2 YSLEER. V gave up 4 bases and J gave up 4 bases, with 13 bases separating them. CDR3 amino acids: CASSRIGGVNEKLFF. DNA for the CDR3: TGCGCCAGCAGCCGGATCGGGGGGGTTAATGAAAAACTGTTTTTT.

CDR3 DNA sequence: TGCGCCAGCAGCCTGCTGGACAGACACACCGGGGAGCTGTTTTTT. Translating it yields CASSLLDRHTGELFF. J is TRBJ2-2 and V is TRBV4-1, with TRBD1 as a possible D gene (6 bases). This CDR3 is 15 amino acids long. Germline V gene lookup returns CDR1 MGHRA and CDR2 YSYEKL. Between the trimmed V and J ends, which lost 4 bases and 3 bases, there was a span of 12 bases.

This clonotype has ten or more counts. The chain links TRBV28 to TRBJ2-7; 7 bases are shared with TRBD2. V was clipped by 6 bases and J by 2 bases; unmatched bases: 7. Germline lookup yields CDR1 MDHEN and CDR2 SYDVKM. The CDR3 sequence is 14 residues long. CDR3 bases: TGTGCCAGCAGCTTGAGCGGGGCAACCTACGAGCAGTACTTC. Its protein is CASSLSGATYEQYF.

This clonotype showed up many times. The chain has TRBV12-3 or TRBV12-4 and TRBJ2-2; 8 nucleotides match TRBD2. This CDR3 is 17 amino acids long. The J segment lost 0 bases and the V segment lost 3 bases, leaving 6 bases of the junction unmatched. The CDR3 sequence: CASSFPEGLANTGELFF. CDR3 in DNA: TGTGCCAGCAGTTTCCCGGAGGGACTAGCGAACACCGGGGAGCTGTTTTTT.

This clonotype was counted between two and nine times. The CDR3 does not end in the conserved phenylalanine or tryptophan, so this is likely a read error. The CDR3 spells CASSPTATEAFL. CDR3 sequence (DNA): TGTGCCAGCTCACCGACGGCTACTGAAGCTTTCCTT. The rearrangement links TRBV18 to TRBJ1-1; D is undetermined. This CDR3 has 12 residues. CDR1 KGHSH and CDR2 LQKENI come from the germline V gene. The germline V and J ends were trimmed by 3 bases and 5 bases, with 7 bases remaining between them.

This clonotype was seen at least ten times. The chain carries TRBV20-1 and TRBJ2-7; no clear D gene. The CDR3 consists of 15 residues. The germline gives CDR1 DFQATT, CDR2 SNEGSKA (reference sequence). This chain's CDR3 is CSLGWAQRPPYEQYF. The CDR3 DNA follows: TGCAGCCTCGGTTGGGCACAACGGCCCCCCTACGAGCAGTACTTC.

Here the CDR3 DNA reads TGTGCCACCAGCGAGCCGGGACAGGGGTCGGCTGGCTACACCTTC. It specifies CATSEPGQGSAGYTF. This chain connects TRBV15 to TRBJ1-2, with 10 bases identical to TRBD1. V lost 5 bases to trimming and J lost 7 bases; unmatched junction nucleotides: 10. CDR1 is LNHNV, CDR2 YYDKDF, per germline (reference sequence). The CDR3 contains 15 residues.

There are a few counts of this clonotype. The chain uses TRBV7-2 and TRBJ2-3; TRBD2 aligns across 8 bases. Germline CDR1 is SGHTA and CDR2 is FQGNSA. The V and J ends lost 5 bases and 2 bases, in that order; junction bases with no gene match: 3. The CDR3 is 14 residues long. The CDR3 spells CASSRGGATDTQYF. The CDR3 DNA is TGTGCCAGCAGCCGGGGGGGGGCCACAGATACGCAGTATTTT.

The rearrangement links TRBV12-3 or TRBV12-4 to TRBJ2-3, with 8 bases fitting TRBD2. Germline trimming cut 5 bases from V and 6 bases from J; bases unmatched to any gene: 7. The CDR3 sequence is 14 residues long. The CDR3 coding sequence is TGTGCCAGCAGTCCACTAGCGGTCCGGGATACGCAGTATTTT. Translated, it gives CASSPLAVRDTQYF.

The rearrangement uses TRBV7-8 and TRBJ2-1; 11 bases are shared with TRBD1. The length of the CDR3 is 15 residues. The germline V gene has CDR1 SGHVS and CDR2 FQNEAQ. With V trimmed by 2 bases and J by 8 bases, 5 bases remained unmatched. The CDR3 spells CASSLRDRGIDEQFF. The CDR3 nucleotides are TGTGCCAGCAGCTTAAGGGACAGGGGGATCGATGAGCAGTTCTTC.

The V and J genes are TRBV20-1 and TRBJ2-7; 7 bases fit TRBD1. Germline V CDR1 and CDR2: DFQATT, SNEGSKA (reference sequence). The CDR3 has 14 amino acids. J gave up 1 base and V 6 bases, and 9 bases lay outside the gene matches. CDR3 loop: CSAPGQWVSYEQYF. The CDR3 DNA sequence: TGCAGTGCGCCGGGACAGTGGGTATCCTACGAGCAGTACTTC.

This clonotype showed up just a few times. The genes are TRBV24-1 and TRBJ1-5, with TRBD1 matching over 12 bases. The junction had 14 bases not matched to a gene; V was cut back by 6 bases and J by 3 bases. The V gene's germline CDR1 is KGHDR and CDR2 SFDVKD. CDR3 size: 19 residues. This chain's CDR3 is CATSLSGTGGVGNNQPQHF. The DNA of the CDR3 is TGTGCCACCAGTCTGTCTGGGACAGGGGGCGTTGGGAACAATCAGCCCCAGCATTTT.

This clonotype appeared a few times. The rearrangement links TRBV3-1 to TRBJ2-2; 10 bases are a match to TRBD2. The V gene end was trimmed by 5 bases and the J gene end by 1 base; junction bases not matched to a gene: 7. CDR1 and CDR2 from the germline V gene are LGHDT and YNNKEL (reference sequence). CDR3 length equals 17 residues. The CDR3 DNA follows: TGTGCCAGCAGCGTTAGCGGGAGGATGGGGAACACCGGGGAGCTGTTTTTT. This gives the protein CASSVSGRMGNTGELFF. The variable domain in full, completed from reference TRBV3-1 and TRBJ2-2, reads DTAVSQTPKYLVTQMGNDKSIKCEQNLGHDTMYWYKQDSKKFLKIMFSYNNKELIINETVPNRFSPKSPDKAHLNLHINSLELGDSAVYFCASSVSGRMGNTGELFFGEGSRLTVL.

This clonotype was counted at least ten times. The chain links TRBV28 to TRBJ2-7; 12 bases are a match to TRBD1. The CDR3 sequence is 15 residues long. Germline CDR1 reads MDHEN; CDR2 reads SYDVKM. The V and J ends lost 7 bases and 7 bases, in that order; junction bases with no gene match: 11. The CDR3 here is CASTRPGQGAREQYF. The CDR3 DNA is TGTGCCAGCACTCGGCCGGGACAGGGGGCTCGGGAGCAGTACTTC.

V usage is TRBV7-3 and J usage is TRBJ2-2; 11 bases map to TRBD2. This CDR3 has 16 amino acids. Germline CDR1 reads SGHTA; CDR2 reads FQGTGA. Unmatched junction bases numbered 7, after V lost 5 bases and J lost 5 bases. DNA for the CDR3: TGTGCCAGCAGCCCAGTTAGCGGGAGGGGAACCGGGGAGCTGTTTTTT. Protein: CASSPVSGRGTGELFF.

This clonotype showed up just a few times. This chain uses TRBV20-1 with TRBJ1-5; a weak D match, TRBD1 (6 bases). Germline lookup yields CDR1 DFQATT and CDR2 SNEGSKA (reference sequence). The CDR3 contains 15 residues. V lost 5 bases and J 5 bases, leaving 19 bases between the germline ends. CDR3 DNA: TGCAGTGCTCAAGAGGGGGGCGGGTTCGATCAGCCCCAGCATTTT. Translated, it gives CSAQEGGGFDQPQHF.

This clonotype was counted ten times or more. The rearrangement uses TRBV7-9 and TRBJ1-2; TRBD1 is a possible D gene (6 bases). The germline gives CDR1 SEHNR, CDR2 FQNEAQ (reference sequence). With 5 bases removed from V and 3 bases from J, the gap between germline ends came to 10 bases. The CDR3 is 13 residues long. The CDR3 coding sequence is TGTGCCAGCAGCCCCAGGACAGACTATGGCTACACCTTC. Its translation is CASSPRTDYGYTF.

This clonotype was detected ten times or more. The chain joins TRBV2 to TRBJ1-5, with D possibly TRBD1 on 5 matching bases. Trimming removed 1 base at V and 7 bases at J, with 8 bases between. The CDR3 contains 13 residues. Germline lookup yields CDR1 SNHLY and CDR2 FYNNEI. CDR3 nucleotides: TGTGCCAGCAGTGAAGGGGACCGGCAGCCCCAGCATTTT. Residues: CASSEGDRQPQHF.

The table lists this clonotype with many counts. One end of the junction does not line up with germline, which may come from a read error. V usage is TRBV27 and J usage is TRBJ1-1; no firm D call. CDR3 length: 13 amino acids. Germline CDR1 MNHEY, CDR2 SMNVEV (reference sequence). CDR3 amino acids: CASGLGMNTEAFF. In DNA form, the CDR3 reads TGCGCCAGCGGGCTAGGCATGAACACTGAAGCTTTCTTT.

This clonotype was observed a few times. V usage is TRBV10-3 and J usage is TRBJ2-2; TRBD1 is a possible D gene (5 bases). With 10 bases removed from V and 7 bases from J, the gap between germline ends came to 10 bases. From germline, CDR1 is ENHRY and CDR2 SYGVKD. The CDR3 runs to 11 residues. The DNA of the CDR3 is TGTGCCACCCAGGGTGGCGGGGAGCTGTTTTTT. This gives the protein CATQGGGELFF.

The V gene is TRBV10-3, the J gene TRBJ2-2; no firm D call. Trimming shortened V by 6 bases and J by 6 bases, and 14 bases separated the two germline ends. The CDR3 loop spans 14 amino acids. Germline lookup yields CDR1 ENHRY and CDR2 SYGVKD. CDR3 region: CAISSLLSPGELFF. CDR3 in DNA: TGTGCCATCAGCTCCCTCCTCTCCCCCGGGGAGCTGTTTTTT.

The sample holds many counts of this clonotype. J is TRBJ2-5 and V is TRBV25-1, with 8 bases aligning to TRBD1. Germline assignment: CDR1 MGHDK and CDR2 SYGVNS. The CDR3 contains 17 residues. Trimming at V came to 1 base and at J to 2 bases, leaving 9 bases not matched to a gene. DNA of the CDR3: TGTGCCAGCAGTGAATCTGGACAGGGTATTTCTCAAGAGACCCAGTACTTC. It is translated as CASSESGQGISQETQYF.

The genes are TRBV7-6 and TRBJ2-4; weak D call: TRBD1 (5 bases). Germline V gene data show CDR1 as SGHVS and CDR2 as FNYEAQ. This CDR3 is 16 amino acids long. With 5 bases removed from V and 5 bases from J, the gap between germline ends came to 19 bases. The CDR3 loop is CASSPSQGAGENIQYF. For the CDR3, the DNA is TGTGCCAGCAGCCCCTCCCAAGGGGCAGGCGAAAACATTCAGTACTTC. The whole variable domain, remainder taken from reference TRBV7-6 and TRBJ2-4, is GAGVSQSPRYKVTKRGQDVALRCDPISGHVSLYWYRQALGQGPEFLTYFNYEAQQDKSGLPNDRFSAERPEGSISTLTIQRTEQRDSAMYRCASSPSQGAGENIQYFGAGTRLSVL.

This clonotype was observed many times. V gene TRBV6-9 combines with J gene TRBJ1-2, with D possibly TRBD1 on 5 matching bases. Germline V gives CDR1 MNHGY, CDR2 SVAAGI. The CDR3 has 13 residues. V gave up 3 bases and J gave up 6 bases, with 11 bases separating them. CDR3 in amino acids: CASSYGGEDGYTF. In DNA, the CDR3 is TGTGCCAGCAGTTACGGGGGGGAAGATGGCTACACCTTC.

Regarding this clonotype: A much larger clone is a single base away; this may be a read error. The chain is built from TRBV12-3 or TRBV12-4 and TRBJ2-6; D is perhaps TRBD1 (5 bases). This CDR3 contains 16 residues. In DNA, the CDR3 is TGTGCCAGCAGCCGGACGGTCTCCTCTGGGGCCAACATCCTGACTTTC. Amino acid sequence: CASSRTVSSGANILTF.

This clonotype was observed many times. The J gene is TRBJ2-7, the V gene TRBV28, with TRBD2 matching over 7 bases. Germline trimming cut 5 bases from V and 7 bases from J; bases unmatched to any gene: 17. There are 16 residues in the CDR3. Germline CDR1 reads MDHEN; CDR2 reads SYDVKM. The CDR3 loop reads CASSPLHASGRGEQYF. The CDR3, as DNA: TGTGCCAGCAGTCCGCTTCATGCGTCGGGGAGGGGTGAGCAGTACTTC.

Ten or more counts support this clonotype. This sequence joins TRBV20-1 and TRBJ1-1, with D unresolved. Trimming left V 0 bases short and J 0 bases short, with 8 bases between. This CDR3 has 14 residues. Germline V CDR1 and CDR2: DFQATT, SNEGSKA (reference sequence). The CDR3 sequence is CSARDRRLNTEAFF. CDR3 nucleotide sequence: TGCAGTGCTAGAGATCGGCGGCTGAACACTGAAGCTTTCTTT.